Listed below are T cell receptor beta chains from one sample, sequenced in a study of beta chain features in type 1 diabetes. The data were produced by immunoSEQ multiplex PCR, yet TCRdb's version contains in-frame clones alone and is incomplete. The repertoire holds 150,000 to 180,000 clones, with 10% as singletons. Sample: central memory CD4+ T cells from blood. The receptors here all came from a man aged 25 to 40 with type 1 diabetes. CDR3s include the opening cysteine and the closing phenylalanine or tryptophan. Fields, in order: CDR3 length, V gene, J gene, D gene, clone size, CDR3 protein, CDR3 DNA. A D gene is named only where the DNA matches it firmly. Size is stated for part of the rows, as once, few or many counts, or as a class when the clone is expanded.

length: 16
V: TRBV4-3
J: TRBJ2-7
D: TRBD1
size: .
CDR3: CASSTRAGTATYEQYF
DNA: TGCGCCAGCAGCACGAGAGCCGGGACAGCAACCTACGAGCAGTACTTC

length: 13
V: TRBV19
J: TRBJ2-5
D: .
size: few
CDR3: CASSSQGQETQYF
DNA: TGTGCCAGTAGTAGCCAGGGACAAGAGACCCAGTACTTC

length: 11
V: TRBV30
J: TRBJ2-2
D: .
size: few
CDR3: CAWSATGELFF
DNA: TGTGCCTGGAGTGCTACCGGGGAGCTGTTTTTT

length: 15
V: TRBV11-1
J: TRBJ1-1
D: .
size: few
CDR3: CASSLAIGGGSEAFF
DNA: TGTGCCAGCAGCTTAGCGATTGGGGGCGGCTCTGAAGCTTTCTTT

length: 15
V: TRBV30
J: TRBJ2-5
D: TRBD1
size: few
CDR3: CAWSGRDRGRETQYF
DNA: TGTGCCTGGAGTGGCAGGGACAGGGGACGGGAGACCCAGTACTTC

length: 15
V: TRBV5-6
J: TRBJ2-7
D: TRBD2
size: .
CDR3: CASSPTTSGGYEQYF
DNA: TGTGCCAGCAGCCCGACGACTAGCGGGGGATACGAGCAGTACTTC

length: 15
V: TRBV5-8
J: TRBJ2-5
D: .
size: few
CDR3: CASSLARDGKETQYF
DNA: TGTGCCAGCAGCTTGGCCAGGGATGGAAAAGAGACCCAGTACTTC

length: 16
V: TRBV5-4
J: TRBJ2-7
D: TRBD1
size: few
CDR3: CASSPAGTGAHYEQYF
DNA: TGTGCCAGCAGCCCCGCGGGGACAGGGGCACACTACGAGCAGTACTTC

length: 18
V: TRBV4-1
J: TRBJ1-2
D: TRBD1
size: .
CDR3: CASSRQDQTGGANYGYTF
DNA: TGCGCCAGCAGCCGCCAAGACCAGACAGGGGGAGCTAACTATGGCTACACCTTC

length: 15
V: TRBV7-9
J: TRBJ2-3
D: TRBD2
size: .
CDR3: CASSPLAGVTDTQYF
DNA: TGTGCCAGCAGCCCACTAGCGGGAGTTACAGATACGCAGTATTTT

length: 12
V: TRBV6-6
J: TRBJ2-3
D: .
size: .
CDR3: CASRVRTDTQYF
DNA: TGTGCCAGCAGGGTTAGAACAGATACGCAGTATTTT

length: 13
V: TRBV28
J: TRBJ1-1
D: .
size: .
CDR3: CASRKMRVTEAFF
DNA: TGTGCCAGCAGGAAAATGCGGGTCACTGAAGCTTTCTTT

length: 13
V: TRBV7-9
J: TRBJ1-2
D: TRBD1
size: few
CDR3: CASSSQGDYGYTF
DNA: TGTGCCAGCAGCTCCCAGGGGGACTATGGCTACACCTTC

length: 15
V: TRBV6-6
J: TRBJ1-3
D: .
size: few
CDR3: CASSSTGISGNTIYF
DNA: TGTGCCAGCAGTTCCACAGGGATCTCTGGAAACACCATATATTTT

length: 14
V: TRBV7-9
J: TRBJ2-1
D: .
size: few
CDR3: CASSPGTGESEQFF
DNA: TGTGCCAGCAGCCCCGGGACTGGTGAGAGTGAGCAGTTCTTC

length: 14
V: TRBV15
J: TRBJ1-4
D: TRBD1
size: .
CDR3: CATSRDRGPGKLFF
DNA: TGTGCCACCAGCAGAGACAGGGGGCCAGGGAAACTGTTTTTT

length: 11
V: TRBV20-1
J: TRBJ2-4
D: .
size: few
CDR3: CSGSTRGLQYF
DNA: TGCAGTGGGTCGACTCGAGGCCTTCAGTACTTC

length: 11
V: TRBV30
J: TRBJ2-5
D: .
size: .
CDR3: CAWGERETQYF
DNA: TGTGCCTGGGGGGAGAGAGAGACCCAGTACTTC

length: 13
V: TRBV5-1
J: TRBJ2-1
D: .
size: .
CDR3: CASSLGGYNEQFF
DNA: TGCGCCAGCAGCTTGGGAGGGTACAATGAGCAGTTCTTC

length: 15
V: TRBV5-4
J: TRBJ1-2
D: .
size: .
CDR3: CASSSRSGANYGYTF
DNA: TGTGCCAGCAGCTCCCGTTCAGGGGCTAACTATGGCTACACCTTC

length: 16
V: TRBV7-9
J: TRBJ2-6
D: .
size: few
CDR3: CASSPTRRSGANVLTF
DNA: TGTGCCAGCAGTCCTACCAGGCGCTCTGGGGCCAACGTCCTGACTTTC

length: 15
V: TRBV7-2
J: TRBJ2-2
D: TRBD2
size: few
CDR3: CASSRTSGNTGELFF
DNA: TGTGCCAGCAGCCGGACTAGCGGGAACACCGGGGAGCTGTTTTTT

length: 14
V: TRBV7-8
J: TRBJ2-2
D: TRBD2
size: many
CDR3: CASSYNSGSGELFF
DNA: TGTGCCAGCAGCTACAATAGCGGGAGCGGGGAGCTGTTTTTT

length: 15
V: TRBV6-1
J: TRBJ2-7
D: TRBD2
size: .
CDR3: CASTRLAGSVYEQYF
DNA: TGTGCCAGCACAAGACTAGCGGGTTCGGTCTACGAGCAGTACTTC

length: 15
V: TRBV5-4
J: TRBJ2-7
D: TRBD2
size: few
CDR3: CASSLEKTSGYEQYF
DNA: TGTGCCAGCAGCTTGGAAAAAACTAGCGGATACGAGCAGTACTTC

length: 13
V: TRBV15
J: TRBJ1-5
D: .
size: .
CDR3: CATSGESNQPQHF
DNA: TGTGCCACCAGCGGGGAGAGCAATCAGCCCCAGCATTTT

length: 14
V: TRBV18
J: TRBJ2-2
D: .
size: few
CDR3: CASSPLQRTGELFF
DNA: TGTGCCAGCTCACCTCTCCAGCGTACCGGGGAGCTGTTTTTT

length: 14
V: TRBV6-1
J: TRBJ2-5
D: TRBD2
size: .
CDR3: CASRTGTSEETQYF
DNA: TGTGCCAGCAGGACCGGGACTAGCGAAGAGACCCAGTACTTC

length: 14
V: TRBV11-2
J: TRBJ2-2
D: TRBD2
size: many
CDR3: CASSQTSVTGELFF
DNA: TGTGCCAGCAGCCAGACTAGCGTTACCGGGGAGCTGTTTTTT

length: 13
V: TRBV7-9
J: TRBJ1-1
D: TRBD1
size: few
CDR3: CASNDRGNTEAFF
DNA: TGTGCCAGCAACGACAGGGGGAACACTGAAGCTTTCTTT

length: 14
V: TRBV4-2
J: TRBJ2-1
D: .
size: few
CDR3: CASSHPGSFDEQFF
DNA: TGTGCCAGCAGCCATCCCGGGAGCTTCGATGAGCAGTTCTTC

length: 15
V: TRBV5-1
J: TRBJ2-7
D: .
size: few
CDR3: CASSLLEGTGSEQYF
DNA: TGCGCCAGCAGCTTGTTAGAGGGAACGGGATCCGAGCAGTACTTC

length: 13
V: TRBV28
J: TRBJ2-7
D: .
size: few
CDR3: CASNYGGGIEQYF
DNA: TGTGCCAGCAATTACGGTGGGGGCATCGAGCAGTACTTC

length: 15
V: TRBV9
J: TRBJ2-1
D: .
size: .
CDR3: CASRAGGDINNEQFF
DNA: TGTGCCAGCAGGGCCGGGGGTGATATCAACAATGAGCAGTTCTTC

length: 16
V: TRBV27
J: TRBJ2-3
D: TRBD2
size: .
CDR3: CASSLGLAASTDTQYF
DNA: TGTGCCAGCAGTTTAGGACTAGCGGCTAGCACAGATACGCAGTATTTT

length: 15
V: TRBV29-1
J: TRBJ2-7
D: TRBD1
size: .
CDR3: CSVQPRDRGSYEQYF
DNA: TGCAGCGTACAACCCCGGGACAGGGGCTCCTACGAGCAGTACTTC

length: 14
V: TRBV6-5
J: TRBJ2-5
D: .
size: many
CDR3: CASSPNRVGETQYF
DNA: TGTGCCAGCAGTCCAAACAGGGTGGGCGAGACCCAGTACTTC

length: 15
V: TRBV30
J: TRBJ2-1
D: TRBD1
size: few
CDR3: CAWSPWTGDYNEQFF
DNA: TGTGCCTGGAGTCCGTGGACAGGGGACTACAATGAGCAGTTCTTC

length: 13
V: TRBV6-6
J: TRBJ2-5
D: TRBD1
size: few
CDR3: CASTRQGAKTQYF
DNA: TGTGCCAGCACTAGACAGGGGGCGAAGACCCAGTACTTC

length: 13
V: TRBV7-8
J: TRBJ2-5
D: TRBD2
size: .
CDR3: CAGSSGHQETQYF
DNA: TGTGCCGGCTCTAGCGGGCACCAAGAGACCCAGTACTTC

length: 13
V: TRBV10-2
J: TRBJ1-5
D: TRBD1
size: few
CDR3: CASSDRPNQPQHF
DNA: TGCGCCAGCTCGGACAGGCCAAATCAGCCCCAGCATTTT

length: 14
V: TRBV11-3
J: TRBJ2-7
D: TRBD2
size: once
CDR3: CASSGAGGGSEQYF
DNA: TGTGCCAGCAGCGGAGCGGGAGGGGGGTCCGAGCAGTACTTC

length: 15
V: TRBV11-3
J: TRBJ1-2
D: .
size: .
CDR3: CASSPRDTYNYGYTF
DNA: TGTGCCAGCAGCCCAAGGGACACGTATAACTATGGCTACACCTTC

length: 15
V: TRBV7-9
J: TRBJ2-5
D: .
size: few
CDR3: CASSFGLTREETQYF
DNA: TGTGCCAGCAGCTTCGGACTGACCCGCGAAGAGACCCAGTACTTC

length: 15
V: TRBV18
J: TRBJ2-3
D: TRBD1
size: .
CDR3: CASSPRGQGGDTQYF
DNA: TGTGCCAGCTCACCACGCGGACAGGGGGGGGATACGCAGTATTTT

length: 15
V: TRBV5-1
J: TRBJ2-5
D: .
size: few
CDR3: CASSLPPSGWETQYF
DNA: TGCGCCAGCAGCTTGCCCCCCTCGGGATGGGAGACCCAGTACTTC